The clone carrying this TCR beta chain was picked up a small number of times. Its antigen is currently unknown. V shed 0 bases, J shed 5 bases, and the junction held 9 bases outside the gene matches. There are 16 residues in the CDR3. In germline, CDR1 is LGHDT, CDR2 YNNKEL (reference sequence). The entry originates in a study of T cells after yellow fever vaccination. As for the study in general: Each low-cell-number fraction was prepared by means of SMART-Seq v4 Ultra Low Input.

TCRdb re-analysed the 5' RACE reads in MiXCR, keeping a single row per CDR3 protein. The table shows around 100,000 distinct CDR3 sequences, with around 5.8% occurring only once. Overall study results and limits: Contaminating bulk clonotypes could be abundant in FACS-sorted repertoires. A large majority of primary-vaccination clones showed up again after the booster (just under 97% CD4, 88% CD8).

The TCR comes from a man younger than 35 who received the YFV17D yellow fever vaccine. V and J are TRBV3-1 and TRBJ2-5, with TRBD2 identical over 7 bases. The sample here was CD8+ T cells sorted from PBMCs, taken 10 days after the yellow fever booster vaccination. The CDR3 bases are TGTGCCAGCAGCCAAGATCGGATAGCGGGCACTGAGACCCAGTACTTC. As protein: CASSQDRIAGTETQYF.